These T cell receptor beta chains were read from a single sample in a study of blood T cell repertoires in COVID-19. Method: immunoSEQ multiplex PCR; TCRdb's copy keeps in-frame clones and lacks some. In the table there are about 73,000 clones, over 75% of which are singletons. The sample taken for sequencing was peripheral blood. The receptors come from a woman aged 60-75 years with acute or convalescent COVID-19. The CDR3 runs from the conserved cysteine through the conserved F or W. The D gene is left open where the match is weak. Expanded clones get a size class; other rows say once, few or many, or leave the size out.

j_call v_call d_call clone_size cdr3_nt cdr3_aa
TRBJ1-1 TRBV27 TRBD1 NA TGTGCCAGCAGCCGAAACTTAGGGGGCGCTGGGAACACTGAAGCTTTCTTT CASSRNLGGAGNTEAFF
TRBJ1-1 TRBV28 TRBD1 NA TGTGCCAGCAGCCCAGGTAGACAGGGAAGGAACACTGAAGCTTTCTTT CASSPGRQGRNTEAFF
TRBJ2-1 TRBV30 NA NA TGTGCCTGGAGTGCCCAGGGAGGTAGGATAAATGAGCAGTTCTTC CAWSAQGGRINEQFF
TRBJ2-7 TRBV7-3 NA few TGTGCCAGCAGCAGAAGTACGGCGGGGGAGCAGTACTTC CASSRSTAGEQYF
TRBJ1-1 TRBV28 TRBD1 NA TGTGCCAGTGCGACCCCCAGGGGGCTAACCAACACTGAAGCTTTCTTT CASATPRGLTNTEAFF
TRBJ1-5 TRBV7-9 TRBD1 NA TGTGCCAGCAGCGCGACAGGGGATGGGAATCAGCCCCAGCATTTT CASSATGDGNQPQHF
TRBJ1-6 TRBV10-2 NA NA TGCGCCAGCAGTGACAATCATCCAGGGTTAACACCCCTCCACTTT CASSDNHPGLTPLHF
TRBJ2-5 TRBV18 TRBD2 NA TGTGCCAGCTCACCTTCGGCGGGAGGAACCCAAGAGACCCAGTACTTC CASSPSAGGTQETQYF
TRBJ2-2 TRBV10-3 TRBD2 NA TGTGCCATCAGTGAGTCAGGGCTAGCGGCCGGGGAGCTGTTTTTT CAISESGLAAGELFF
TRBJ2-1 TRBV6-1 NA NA TGTGCCAGCAGTGATATGGGAATAACAGGACAGCAGTTCTTC CASSDMGITGQQFF
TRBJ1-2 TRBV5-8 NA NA TGTGCCAGCAGCTTTAGGTCAGGGGCTAACTATGGCTACACCTTC CASSFRSGANYGYTF
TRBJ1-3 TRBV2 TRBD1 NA TGTGCCAGCAGTGAGGCAGGGGGCGCTTCTGGAAACACCATATATTTT CASSEAGGASGNTIYF
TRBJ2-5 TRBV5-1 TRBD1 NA TGCGCCAGCAGCTGGGGGGGACAGGGGAGTTTAGAGACCCAGTACTTC CASSWGGQGSLETQYF
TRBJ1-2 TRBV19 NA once TGTGCCAGTAGTATGCAGGGGCTGGGCGGCTACACCTTC CASSMQGLGGYTF
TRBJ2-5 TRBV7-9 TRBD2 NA TGTGCCAGCAGCTTAGTATTTTCGCTAGCGGGAGGCCAAGAGACCCAGTACTTC CASSLVFSLAGGQETQYF
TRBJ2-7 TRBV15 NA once TGTGCCACCAGCAAACTCACAGGGTTCTACGAGCAGTACTTC CATSKLTGFYEQYF
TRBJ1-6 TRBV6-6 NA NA TGTGCCAGCAGTGACCCCGGGCGGGGGCTTTCACCCCTCCACTTT CASSDPGRGLSPLHF
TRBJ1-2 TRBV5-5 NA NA TGTGCCAGCAGCCAGGACAGTTCCCAGGGGATCTATGGCTACACCTTC CASSQDSSQGIYGYTF
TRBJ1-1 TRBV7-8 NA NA TGTGCCAGCACCAAGACCTACACAGGACCTGAAGCTTTCTTT CASTKTYTGPEAFF
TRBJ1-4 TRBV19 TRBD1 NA TGTGCCAGTAGTATTCTCTGGGACAGAGCAGATGAAAAACTGTTTTTT CASSILWDRADEKLFF
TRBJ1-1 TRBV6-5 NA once TGTGCCAGCAGCCGACAGATCCAGAACACTGAAGCTTTCTTT CASSRQIQNTEAFF
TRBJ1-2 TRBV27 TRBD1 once TGTGCCAGCAGTACAGGGGGTGCGTCCTATGGCTACACCTTC CASSTGGASYGYTF
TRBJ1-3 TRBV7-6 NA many TGTGCCAGCAGCTTAGCTGGGGGCGCAGGAAACACCATATATTTT CASSLAGGAGNTIYF